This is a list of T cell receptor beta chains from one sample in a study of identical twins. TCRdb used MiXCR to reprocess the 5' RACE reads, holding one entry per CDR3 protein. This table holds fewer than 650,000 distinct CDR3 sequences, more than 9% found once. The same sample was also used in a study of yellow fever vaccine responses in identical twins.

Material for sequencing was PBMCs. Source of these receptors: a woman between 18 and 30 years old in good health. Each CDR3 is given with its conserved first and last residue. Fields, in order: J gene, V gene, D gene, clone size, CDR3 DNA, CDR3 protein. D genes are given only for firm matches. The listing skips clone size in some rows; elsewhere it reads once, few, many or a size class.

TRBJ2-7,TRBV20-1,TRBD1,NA,TGCAGTGCTCCAGTCTCCGGGACAGGGAATTCCTACGAGCAGTACTTC,CSAPVSGTGNSYEQYF
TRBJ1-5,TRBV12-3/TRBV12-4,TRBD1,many,TGTGCCAGCAGTTTGACAGGGGGTCAGCCCCAGCATTTT,CASSLTGGQPQHF
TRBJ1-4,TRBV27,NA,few,TGTGCCAGCAGGGGACGGGGGGGGGCCGTAGCGCCGGATTATGAAAAACTGTTTTTT,CASRGRGGAVAPDYEKLFF
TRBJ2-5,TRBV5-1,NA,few,TGCGCCAGCAGCTTGGAGCAGGGCAAAGAGACCCAGTACTTC,CASSLEQGKETQYF
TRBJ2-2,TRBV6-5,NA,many,TGTGCCAGCAGTTACTCGATAGGACAGATTGCGAACACCGGGGAGCTGTTTTTT,CASSYSIGQIANTGELFF
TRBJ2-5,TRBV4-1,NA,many,TGCGCCAGCAGCCAGCCGACGGAGGTCCAAGAGACCCAGTACTTC,CASSQPTEVQETQYF
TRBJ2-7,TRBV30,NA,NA,TGTGCCTGGAGTGTAGCCACCTACGAGCAGTACTTC,CAWSVATYEQYF
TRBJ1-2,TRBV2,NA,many,TGTGCCAGCAGTAGGCCTCTAAACTATGGCTACACCTTC,CASSRPLNYGYTF
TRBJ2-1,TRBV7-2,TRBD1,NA,TGTGCCAGCAGCGGGGGACAGCAATACAATGAGCAGTTCTTC,CASSGGQQYNEQFF
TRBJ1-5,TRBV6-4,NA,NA,TGTGCCAGCAGTGACTCGAAATCGGAACCCCAGCATTTT,CASSDSKSEPQHF
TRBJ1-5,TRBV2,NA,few,TGTGCCAGCAGTGAAGAGACTTCCAATCAGCCCCAGCATTTT,CASSEETSNQPQHF
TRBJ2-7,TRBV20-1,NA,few,TGCAGTGCTAGAGGCCAGTCCTACGAGCAGTACTTC,CSARGQSYEQYF
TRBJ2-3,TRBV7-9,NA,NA,TGTGCCAGCAGCTCAAGCCTCGCTGGCACAGATACGCAGTATTTT,CASSSSLAGTDTQYF
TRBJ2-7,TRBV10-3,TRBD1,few,TGTGCCATCTGCGCCGGACAGGGGGCCTACGAGCAGTACTTC,CAICAGQGAYEQYF
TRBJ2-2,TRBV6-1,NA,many,TGTGCCAGCAGGATTGGACGGACCGGGGAGCTGTTTTTT,CASRIGRTGELFF
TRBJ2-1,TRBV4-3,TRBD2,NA,TGCGCCAGCAGCCGAGCGAGGACTAGCGGCAATGAGCAGTTCTTC,CASSRARTSGNEQFF
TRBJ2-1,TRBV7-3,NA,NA,TGTGCCAGCAGCTTTATGGAAAGCTCCTACAATGAGCAGTTCTTC,CASSFMESSYNEQFF
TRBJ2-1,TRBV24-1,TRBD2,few,TGTGCCACCAGTCGGAAGGGAGGGTCCTACAATGAGCAGTTCTTC,CATSRKGGSYNEQFF
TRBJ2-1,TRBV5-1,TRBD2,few,TGCGCCAGCAGCTTTGGGACTAGCGTGGATGAGCAGTTCTTC,CASSFGTSVDEQFF
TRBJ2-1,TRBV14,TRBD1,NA,TGTGCCAGCAGCCAGCTTGCAGGGGGCCGAAACAATGAGCAGTTCTTC,CASSQLAGGRNNEQFF
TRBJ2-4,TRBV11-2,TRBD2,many,TGTGCCAGCAGCTTAGATCGGACTAGACCCTCCGGCAAAAACATTCAGTACTTC,CASSLDRTRPSGKNIQYF
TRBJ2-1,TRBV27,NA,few,TGTGCCAGCAGCCGTACAGGGGTCGCGGGAAACAACAATGAGCAGTTCTTC,CASSRTGVAGNNNEQFF